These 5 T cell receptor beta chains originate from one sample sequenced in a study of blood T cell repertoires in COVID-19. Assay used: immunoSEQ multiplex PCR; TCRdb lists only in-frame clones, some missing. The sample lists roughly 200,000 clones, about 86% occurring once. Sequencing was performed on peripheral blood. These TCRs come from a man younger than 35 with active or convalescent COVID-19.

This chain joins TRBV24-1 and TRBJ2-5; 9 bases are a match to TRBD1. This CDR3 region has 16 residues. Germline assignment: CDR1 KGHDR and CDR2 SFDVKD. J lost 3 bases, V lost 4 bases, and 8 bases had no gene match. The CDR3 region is CATSDTGTGWKETQYF. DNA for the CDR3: TGTGCCACCAGTGACACCGGGACAGGGTGGAAAGAGACCCAGTACTTC.

CDR3 in amino acids: CASSLEATSGYNEQFF. CDR3 nucleotide sequence: TGTGCCAGCAGCTTAGAAGCGACTAGCGGATACAATGAGCAGTTCTTC. The chain couples TRBV7-2 to TRBJ2-1; 9 bases match TRBD2. J lost 4 bases, V lost 1 base, and 5 bases had no gene match. CDR1 and CDR2 from the germline V gene are SGHTA and FQGNSA. The CDR3 sequence is 16 residues long.

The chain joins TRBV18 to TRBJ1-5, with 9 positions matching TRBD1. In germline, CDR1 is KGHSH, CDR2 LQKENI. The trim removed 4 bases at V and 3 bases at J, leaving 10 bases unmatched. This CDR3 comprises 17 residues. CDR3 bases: TGTGCCAGCTCACTTACCGGGGGGGACAGGGACAATCAGCCCCAGCATTTT. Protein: CASSLTGGDRDNQPQHF. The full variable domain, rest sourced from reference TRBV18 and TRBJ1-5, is NAGVMQNPRHLVRRRGQEARLRCSPMKGHSHVYWYRQLPEEGLKFMVYLQKENIIDESGMPKERFSAEFPKEGPSILRIQQVVRGDSAAYFCASSLTGGDRDNQPQHFGDGTRLSIL.

The CDR3 reads CASSYGLADRNEQFF. The CDR3 DNA reads as TGTGCCAGCAGCTACGGACTAGCGGACCGGAATGAGCAGTTCTTC. V and J are TRBV7-3 and TRBJ2-1; TRBD2 agrees at 10 bases. Per the germline V gene, CDR1 is SGHTA and CDR2 is FQGTGA. The CDR3 sequence is 15 residues long. Unmatched junction bases numbered 7, after V lost 4 bases and J lost 7 bases.

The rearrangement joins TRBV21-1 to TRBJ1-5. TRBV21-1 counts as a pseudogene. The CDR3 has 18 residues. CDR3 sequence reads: CASSKGSAGSHSNQPQHF. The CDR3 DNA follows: TGTGCCAGCAGCAAAGGCTCGGCGGGGAGTCATAGCAATCAGCCCCAGCATTTT.